The entry that follows covers one TCR beta chain sequence. This clone is a singleton in its sample. Its antigen is currently not known. No much larger clone exists at a distance of one base, and base qualities are not known. In the prospective study, participants were about 18 to 95 years old, resided in approximately 25 geographic areas of the United States, and were enrolled through a virtual design. To assign participants to cohorts, the prospective study relied on clinical history that participants themselves reported in a screening survey and a study questionnaire. Recovered participants in ImmuneRACE Cohort 3 were defined by two consecutive negative NP/OP PCR tests, clearance by a healthcare professional, or resolution of symptoms. In the prospective study, whole blood, serum and a nasopharyngeal or oropharyngeal swab were collected from each participant by mobile phlebotomists. Prospective study participants could optionally give additional blood draws and questionnaires over a roughly two-month period. Blood samples from the prospective study were shipped frozen or at room temperature prior to DNA extraction.

The data were obtained in a study of blood T cell repertoires in COVID-19 (TCRdb year 2020). Broadly, across the study: Collaborator samples came from the United States, Italy and Spain and covered acute and convalescent phases of COVID-19. A de-identified subject ID, COVID-19 status, age in years and sex were almost always included in the sample metadata. The prospective study material was composed of cDNA or gDNA derived from T cells, B-cell-depleted T cells, or PBMCs. Deeply sampled blood TCRbeta repertoires from subjects exposed to, actively infected with, or recovered from COVID-19 were included in the dataset. Where available, HLA class I and class II types were taken from metadata supplied by the sample provider and were not determined by assay-based typing. The samples were drawn from two sources: the first 160 participants of the ongoing ImmuneRACE study, and about 1,300 subjects contributed by 6 global collaborators. A freely available public database, intended as a resource for researchers studying the immune response to SARS-CoV-2, is where the repertoires were released. Points the paper makes about the study in general: The quantity of clinical and demographic metadata differed by source and by participant and was supplied without curation.

The immunoSEQ Assay, a bias-controlled multiplex PCR, was used to amplify TCRbeta CDR3 regions from genomic DNA. The source study handled its data this way. Within the assay, amplification of reference gene primers was used to estimate how many nucleated cells each sample contained. To quantify the absolute abundance of each unique TCRbeta CDR3 rearrangement, sequence reads were collapsed and filtered. For each sample, productive Simpson clonality was calculated as the square root of Simpson's diversity index over productive rearrangements. The source is immuneACCESS, and TCRdb retained only in-frame sequences with V and J called. Part of the clones is not carried over; for the studies checked, unresolved V genes explain less than half of this, and the remainder is unexplained. That table is the source of V, J and clone size, and D and trimming were worked out from the DNA. A total of 110,000 to 150,000 clones appear in this sample, just over 85% of them only once. Of the sample, roughly 4% is held by the ten largest clones.

The sequence was collected from a man aged 45-65 years who had recovered from COVID-19. The sequenced sample consisted of PBMCs or T cells enriched from blood (not recorded which).

The sequenced DNA: TGTGCCAGCAGCTTGGACTACTATGGCTACACCTTC. Translated, it gives CASSLDYYGYTF. This chain is built from TRBV7-9 and TRBJ1-2; no D gene can be assigned with confidence. The CDR3 runs 12 amino acids, cysteine and phenylalanine included. Only the CDR3 DNA stays, 36 bases, in frame from base 1. Per the germline V gene (reference sequence), SEHNR is the CDR1 and FQNEAQ is the CDR2. V was cut back by 3 bases and J by 3 bases, leaving a gap of 5 bases between them.